This TCR beta chain was sequenced in a study of cytomegalovirus exposure and HLA in healthy donors. Overall study findings and caveats: Later findings reportedly placed an Asian-associated ancestry cluster below the approximately 700-donor mean for N-insertions.

This clone has a handful of counts. Its target is unknown. The CDR3 runs 13 residues. The V gene's germline CDR1 is GTSNPN and CDR2 SVGIG (reference sequence). V lost 3 bases to trimming and J lost 7 bases; unmatched junction nucleotides: 6. This cohort consisted of healthy bone marrow donors. The PCR ran on 60 Vbeta and 13 Jbeta primers. Here immunoSEQ multiplex PCR was the method, and the copy in TCRdb shows in-frame clones only, minus some. This sample yields about 180,000 clones, of which about 77% are seen a single time; 2% to 2.5% belongs to the top ten. The material sequenced was PBMCs. The chain has TRBV30 and TRBJ1-5; 7 bases match TRBD1. The receptor was isolated from a young woman in good health and CMV-seropositive. CDR3: CAWSAGGKQPQHF. CDR3 sequence (DNA): TGTGCCTGGAGCGCAGGGGGAAAACAGCCCCAGCATTTT.